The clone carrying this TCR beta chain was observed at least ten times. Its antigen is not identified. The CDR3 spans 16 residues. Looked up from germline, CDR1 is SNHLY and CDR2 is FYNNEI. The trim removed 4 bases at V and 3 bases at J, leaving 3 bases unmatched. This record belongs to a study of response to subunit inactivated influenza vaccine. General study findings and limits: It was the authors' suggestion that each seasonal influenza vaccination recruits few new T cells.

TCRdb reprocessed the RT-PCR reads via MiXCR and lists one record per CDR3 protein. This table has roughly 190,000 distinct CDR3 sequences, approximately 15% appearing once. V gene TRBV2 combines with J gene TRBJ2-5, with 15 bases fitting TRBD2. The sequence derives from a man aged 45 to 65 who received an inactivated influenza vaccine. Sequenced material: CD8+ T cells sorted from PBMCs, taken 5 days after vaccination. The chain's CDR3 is CASSGGLAGGEETQYF. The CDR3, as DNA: TGTGCCAGCAGTGGTGGACTAGCGGGAGGGGAAGAGACCCAGTACTTC.